These T cell receptor beta chains were read from a single sample in a study of blood T cell repertoires in COVID-19. Clones were sequenced by immunoSEQ multiplex PCR, and TCRdb holds only the in-frame ones, with some missing. Of about 220,000 clones in the sample, around 81% were seen once. The sequenced sample was peripheral blood. The receptor source for this set is a woman aged 60-70 years with acute or convalescent COVID-19. Each CDR3 is given with its conserved first and last residue. D genes are given only for firm matches. Clone size is stated in some rows and not others, as once, few, many or a class when expanded.

J,V,size,D,DNA,CDR3
TRBJ1-2,TRBV7-3,few,-,TGTGCCAGCAGCTTAACTCCCGGACTCTTGGGCTACACCTTC,CASSLTPGLLGYTF
TRBJ1-1,TRBV19,few,TRBD1,TGTGCCAGTACCACAGGGGTGGTGGCTGAAGCTTTCTTT,CASTTGVVAEAFF
TRBJ1-1,TRBV19,-,-,TGTGCCAGTAGTATCCCGGGAGATATGGCTGAAGCTTTCTTT,CASSIPGDMAEAFF
TRBJ1-1,TRBV12-3/TRBV12-4,few,-,TGTGCCAGCAGTTTATATGGAGGGGTTGAAGCTTTCTTT,CASSLYGGVEAFF
TRBJ2-6,TRBV2,once,TRBD1,TGTGCCAGCAATCTGGGACAGAGCCTATCTGGGGCCAACGTCCTGACTTTC,CASNLGQSLSGANVLTF
TRBJ1-1,TRBV5-6,-,-,TGTGCCAGCAGAGAGCCCCAGACAGGTGAAGCTTTCTTT,CASREPQTGEAFF
TRBJ1-4,TRBV30,-,-,TGTGCCTGGAGTGTGGGGGGGCTCGGGGAAAAACTGTTTTTT,CAWSVGGLGEKLFF
TRBJ2-3,TRBV3-1/TRBV3-2,-,-,TGTGCCAGCAGCCAGCGGCAGGGGCCAGATACGCAGTATTTT,CASSQRQGPDTQYF
TRBJ1-2,TRBV5-4,-,-,TGTGCCAGCAGCTTGGCTCCCTCCGCGGATTATGGCTACACCTTC,CASSLAPSADYGYTF
TRBJ2-3,TRBV7-2,-,TRBD1,TGTGCCAGCAGCTCGGTGAGCGGACAGGGAATTACAGATACGCAGTATTTT,CASSSVSGQGITDTQYF
TRBJ1-1,TRBV19,-,-,TGTGCCAGTAGTCGACCGCGGCAGCTGAACACTGAAGCTTTCTTT,CASSRPRQLNTEAFF
TRBJ1-1,TRBV30,-,-,TGTGCCTGGGATAAGACAGGTAACGGGGCAGCTTTCTTT,CAWDKTGNGAAFF
TRBJ1-1,TRBV18,-,-,TGTGCCAGCTCCTCTATACAGGACACTGAAGCTTTCTTT,CASSSIQDTEAFF
TRBJ1-6,TRBV6-2/TRBV6-3,-,TRBD1,TGTGCCAGCAGTTACCCCCGGACAGGGGGTTCACCCCTCCACTTT,CASSYPRTGGSPLHF
TRBJ2-3,TRBV3-1/TRBV3-2,-,TRBD2,TGTGCCAGCAGCCAAGCGGCTAGCGGGGGAGCAGATACGCAGTATTTT,CASSQAASGGADTQYF
TRBJ2-7,TRBV4-2,-,TRBD2,TGTGCCAGCAGCCAAGGCGGGGGGGCCCACGAGCAGTACTTC,CASSQGGGAHEQYF
TRBJ1-4,TRBV5-1,once,TRBD1,TGCGCCAGCAGCCCGGGACAGACAACTAATGAAAAACTGTTTTTT,CASSPGQTTNEKLFF
TRBJ1-2,TRBV28,many,-,TGTGCCAGCAGTCTTACGGGAACCTATGGCTACACCTTC,CASSLTGTYGYTF
TRBJ1-2,TRBV28,-,-,TGTGCCAGTGGAGGGCGAGGCTATGGCTACACCTTC,CASGGRGYGYTF
TRBJ2-1,TRBV5-1,-,TRBD2,TGCGCCAGCAGCTTGATCCCCGGGGGGGGGTACAATGAGCAGTTCTTC,CASSLIPGGGYNEQFF
TRBJ2-7,TRBV4-1,-,-,TGCGCCAGCAGCCAAGTTCAGGGTAGGGACAACGAGCAGTACTTC,CASSQVQGRDNEQYF
TRBJ1-2,TRBV9,-,-,TGTGCCAGCAGCTTACCCAAGGGCGGGGGAGCTAACTATGGCTACACCTTC,CASSLPKGGGANYGYTF
TRBJ1-1,TRBV4-1,-,-,TGCGCCAGCACCTCACAGGAGATGAACACTGAAGCTTTCTTT,CASTSQEMNTEAFF
TRBJ2-2,TRBV7-8,-,-,TGTGCCAGCAGCCCCTCCGGAGGGGGGGGATCCGGGGAGCTGTTTTTT,CASSPSGGGGSGELFF
TRBJ2-2,TRBV5-1,-,-,TGCGCCAGCCTCCGGGAAAGCACCGGGGGGCTGTTTTTT,CASLRESTGGLFF
TRBJ1-6,TRBV5-1,-,-,TGCGCCAGCAGCTTGGGACAGGCTAATTCACCCCTCCACTTT,CASSLGQANSPLHF
TRBJ2-1,TRBV14,-,TRBD1,TGTGCCAGCAGCCAATTGTGGACAGGGTCCTACAATGAGCAGTTCTTC,CASSQLWTGSYNEQFF
TRBJ2-7,TRBV14,-,TRBD2,TGTGCCAGCAGCCAAGTTGCGGGGGGGCCCTACGAGCAGTACTTC,CASSQVAGGPYEQYF
TRBJ2-6,TRBV7-9,-,-,TGTGCCAGCAGCTACGGCGGGGGCTCGGGGGCCAACGTCCTGACTTTC,CASSYGGGSGANVLTF
TRBJ2-2,TRBV28,-,TRBD2,TGTGCCAGCATTGTACGGGGGGGTGTCGGGGAGCTGTTTTTT,CASIVRGGVGELFF
TRBJ2-7,TRBV18,-,TRBD1,TGTGCCAGCTCACTCCGGACAGGGGGAACCGACGAGCAGTACTTC,CASSLRTGGTDEQYF
TRBJ2-3,TRBV7-2,-,TRBD2,TGTGCCAGCAGCTTCTCGGGGGGGGGCACAGATACGCAGTATTTT,CASSFSGGGTDTQYF
TRBJ1-1,TRBV3-1/TRBV3-2,-,-,TGTGCCAGCAGTCCCCCGGCGGTAGTAGGGAACACTGAAGCTTTCTTT,CASSPPAVVGNTEAFF
TRBJ1-1,TRBV28,-,TRBD1,TGTGCCAGCACAACCCCCGGACAGGGGGTCACGGGGGCTTTCTTT,CASTTPGQGVTGAFF
TRBJ1-1,TRBV19,once,-,TGTGCCAGTAGTCTTACGGTGGGGCTAGTGATGACTGAAGCTTTCTTT,CASSLTVGLVMTEAFF
TRBJ1-1,TRBV27,-,TRBD1,TGTGCCAGCAGTTTATCGGGGGACAGAGGGGTACATGAAGCTTTCTTT,CASSLSGDRGVHEAFF
TRBJ1-4,TRBV6-5,-,TRBD1,TGTGCCAGCAGCCTGACAGGGGGGCGGGAAAAACTGTTTTTT,CASSLTGGREKLFF
TRBJ2-2,TRBV5-1,-,TRBD1,TGCGCCAGCAGCCGTTCAGGACAGGTATCGCCCGGGGAGCTGTTTTTT,CASSRSGQVSPGELFF
TRBJ1-2,TRBV7-2,-,-,TGTGCCAGCAGCTTACCCCTCGGCGGTATAGGCTACACCTTC,CASSLPLGGIGYTF
TRBJ1-2,TRBV5-5,few,-,TGTGCCAGCAGCATTGAGACTCGAGGCTACACCTTC,CASSIETRGYTF
TRBJ1-1,TRBV12-3/TRBV12-4,-,-,TGTGCCAGCAGTCTCTGGGACACGGAGGAAGCTTTCTTT,CASSLWDTEEAFF
TRBJ2-7,TRBV21-1,few,-,TGTGCCAGCAGCAAATACGGGGTAGGGAGGGGGGTTGCCTACGAGCAGTACTTC,CASSKYGVGRGVAYEQYF
TRBJ1-2,TRBV10-1,-,-,TGCGCCAGCAGCGCACAGCAAAAGGTAAACTATGGCTACACCTTC,CASSAQQKVNYGYTF
TRBJ1-5,TRBV27,-,-,TGTGCCAGCAGTGAGCGGGTGGGGAGGACCCAGCATTTT,CASSERVGRTQHF
TRBJ1-2,TRBV10-3,-,-,TGTGCCATTCAGACAGGTGGTAACTATGGCTACACCTTC,CAIQTGGNYGYTF
TRBJ1-4,TRBV7-9,-,-,TGTGCCAGCACCCTCGGGTCCAGTGAAAAACTGTTTTTT,CASTLGSSEKLFF
TRBJ1-2,TRBV18,-,TRBD1,TGTGCCAGCTCACCACGGAAGGAGGGGGCAGCGGACGGCTACACCTTC,CASSPRKEGAADGYTF
TRBJ2-7,TRBV12-3/TRBV12-4,-,TRBD2,TGTGCCAGCCGGGGACTAGCGGGTTACGAGCAGTACTTC,CASRGLAGYEQYF
TRBJ2-3,TRBV7-8,once,TRBD2,TGTGCCAGCAGCTTATCGTTTAGCGGGGGGGCAGATACGCAGTATTTT,CASSLSFSGGADTQYF